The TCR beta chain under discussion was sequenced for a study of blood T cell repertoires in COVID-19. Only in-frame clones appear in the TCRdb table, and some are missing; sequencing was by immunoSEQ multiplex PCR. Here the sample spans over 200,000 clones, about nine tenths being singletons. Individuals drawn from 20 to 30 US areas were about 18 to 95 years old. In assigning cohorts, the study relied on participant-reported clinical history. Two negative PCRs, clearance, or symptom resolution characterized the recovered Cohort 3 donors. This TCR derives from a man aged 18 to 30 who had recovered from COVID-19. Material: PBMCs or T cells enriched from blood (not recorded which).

The DNA for the CDR3 is TGTGCCAGCAGCTTGGCCCCCCTAAGCACAGATACGCAGTATTTT. Translated: CASSLAPLSTDTQYF. This chain links TRBV5-6 with TRBJ2-3, with D unresolved. The length of the CDR3 is 15 residues. Germline V gene sequence: CDR1 SGHDT, CDR2 YYEEEE. V lost 0 bases to trimming and J lost 0 bases, with 8 bases between them.